The clone carrying this T cell receptor (beta chain) showed up just once. Its antigen is currently unknown. CD8+CD57+ cell expansion had been shown by flow cytometry in patients chosen for sequencing. Each patient carried a diagnosis of severe acquired aplastic anemia. These data belong to a study of CD8+CD57+ T cells in acquired aplastic anemia. As for the study in general: Sorting CD4+ and CD8+ cells gave DNA averaging approximately 3 ug. General study findings and limits: Patients had around 30 CD8+ CDR3 sequences in common with controls (the shared set).

The germline V gene encodes CDR1 SGHTA and CDR2 FQGNSA. The V and J ends lost 4 bases and 1 base respectively, with 12 bases between them. The length of the CDR3 is 15 residues. For CDR3 and TCR beta VDJ profiling, genomic DNA was the template used. TCRdb recomputed calls from the reads with MiXCR, one row per CDR3 protein. The table has about 160,000 distinct CDR3 sequences, 71% seen once. The source material was sorted CD4+, CD8+, or CD8+CD57+ T cells (not recorded which) from PBMCs. The V gene is TRBV7-2, the J gene TRBJ2-3; D perhaps matches TRBD2 (6 bases). The receptor was isolated from a human donor with aplastic anemia. CDR3 in DNA: TGTGCCAGCAGCTCCGGGAGCTACCGCACAGATACGCAGTATTTT. Protein sequence: CASSSGSYRTDTQYF. Supplemented by reference TRBV7-2 and TRBJ2-3, the full variable domain reads GAGVSQSPSNKVTEKGKDVELRCDPISGHTALYWYRQSLGQGLEFLIYFQGNSAPDKSGLPSDRFSAERTGGSVSTLTIQRTQQEDSAVYLCASSSGSYRTDTQYFGPGTRLTVL.